The 15 T cell receptor beta chains reported below all come from one sample, sequenced in a study of cytomegalovirus exposure and HLA in healthy donors. With 60 Vbeta and 13 Jbeta primers, the PCR was carried out. Sequencing used immunoSEQ multiplex PCR; TCRdb keeps in-frame clones, though not all of them. The sample carries some 190,000 clones, around 80% recorded once. Source material: PBMCs. Source of these receptors: a woman in her 40s in good health and CMV-seronegative.

This clone occurred a few times. This rearrangement joins TRBV6-1 to TRBJ2-7; 8 bases align to TRBD2. The CDR3 loop spans 14 amino acids. J gave up 5 bases and V 7 bases, and 10 bases lay outside the gene matches. Germline V gene lookup returns CDR1 MNHNS and CDR2 SASEGT. The CDR3 reads CASNPVSGGNEQYF. CDR3 coding DNA: TGTGCCAGCAACCCTGTCAGCGGGGGCAACGAGCAGTACTTC.

The chain combines TRBV27 with TRBJ2-1, with 8 nucleotides matching TRBD2. The V gene end was trimmed by 3 bases and the J gene end by 7 bases; junction bases not matched to a gene: 11. Looked up from germline, CDR1 is MNHEY and CDR2 is SMNVEV (reference sequence). The CDR3 spans 16 residues. The CDR3 DNA follows: TGTGCCAGCAGTTTTTCAATGGGCGGGAGGACAAATGAGCAGTTCTTC. It codes for CASSFSMGGRTNEQFF.

The rearrangement joins TRBV29-1 to TRBJ2-1; D might be TRBD1 (5 bases). Germline assignment: CDR1 SQVTM and CDR2 ANQGSEA. The CDR3 sequence is 12 residues long. V lost 3 bases, J lost 7 bases, and 10 bases lay in between. CDR3 sequence (DNA): TGCAGCGTTGACAAGGGGTGGAATGAGCAGTTCTTC. This translates into CSVDKGWNEQFF.

The chain recombines TRBV9 with TRBJ1-6; D might be TRBD1 (6 bases). Deletions cut 3 bases from V and 7 bases from J, with 14 bases between. Looked up from germline, CDR1 is SGDLS and CDR2 is YYNGEE. The CDR3 loop spans 15 amino acids. CDR3 bases: TGTGCCAGCAGCGCAGGGGTAGTTGGGAATTCACCCCTCCACTTT. This codes for CASSAGVVGNSPLHF.

The chain uses TRBV19 and TRBJ1-2; TRBD1 matches at 7 bases. The CDR3 sequence is 14 residues long. From germline, CDR1 is LNHDA and CDR2 SQIVND (reference sequence). Losses at the gene ends were 5 bases for V and 4 bases for J; bases not matched to a gene: 7. This CDR3 is CASSDRRGLYGYTF. Written as DNA, the CDR3 is TGTGCCAGTAGTGATAGGAGGGGGCTCTATGGCTACACCTTC.

The chain carries TRBV18 and TRBJ2-5; 8 positions match TRBD2. The CDR3 has 13 residues. V was clipped by 8 bases and J by 4 bases; unmatched bases: 6. Germline CDR1 KGHSH, CDR2 LQKENI. CDR3 DNA sequence: TGTGCCAGCGGGACTAGGGGTGGAGAGACCCAGTACTTC. It translates to CASGTRGGETQYF.

This chain links TRBV28 with TRBJ2-7, with TRBD2 matching over 8 bases. Looked up from germline, CDR1 is MDHEN and CDR2 is SYDVKM. This CDR3 contains 15 residues. V lost 5 bases, J lost 3 bases, and 9 bases stayed unmatched. CDR3 in amino acids: CASSPNGLASYEQYV. DNA for the CDR3: TGTGCCAGCAGTCCAAACGGACTAGCAAGCTACGAGCAGTACGTC.

The CDR3 here is CASRDRSQETQYF. CDR3 bases: TGTGCCAGCAGGGACAGGAGCCAAGAGACCCAGTACTTC. The V and J genes are TRBV6-1 and TRBJ2-5; 7 nucleotides agree with TRBD1. This CDR3 has 13 amino acids. J lost 1 base, V lost 6 bases, and 2 bases had no gene match. CDR1 and CDR2 (germline): MNHNS, SASEGT.

J is TRBJ1-1 and V is TRBV29-1; possibly TRBD1 for D (6 bases). V was pared by 1 base and J by 6 bases, with 12 bases between. The CDR3 sequence is 13 residues long. CDR1 is SQVTM, CDR2 ANQGSEA, per germline. The CDR3 protein is CSVEGGPGAEAFF. As DNA, the CDR3 is TGCAGCGTTGAAGGGGGGCCTGGGGCTGAAGCTTTCTTT.

This clone came up once. The J gene is TRBJ2-2, the V gene TRBV7-3; the D gene is possibly TRBD1 (5 bases). The CDR3 totals 14 residues. Germline V lookup: CDR1 SGHTA, CDR2 FQGTGA. V was trimmed by 4 bases and J by 1 base, leaving 7 bases between them. The CDR3 spells CASSSTVNTGELFF. The CDR3 DNA follows: TGTGCCAGCAGCTCGACAGTGAACACCGGGGAGCTGTTTTTT. Looking up the rest from reference TRBV7-3 and TRBJ2-2 gives the full variable domain: GAGVSQTPSNKVTEKGKYVELRCDPISGHTALYWYRQSLGQGPEFLIYFQGTGAADDSGLPNDRFFAVRPEGSVSTLKIQRTERGDSAVYLCASSSTVNTGELFFGEGSRLTVL.

This sequence joins TRBV19 and TRBJ2-1; D remains unclear. V dropped 1 base and J dropped 7 bases, with 11 bases sitting between them. This CDR3 spans 14 amino acids. CDR1 is LNHDA and CDR2 is SQIVND in the germline V gene (reference sequence). DNA for the CDR3: TGTGCCAGTAGTATAGGTGAGACATCTAATGAGCAGTTCTTC. It is translated as CASSIGETSNEQFF. Using reference TRBV19 and TRBJ2-1 for the parts outside the CDR3, the full variable domain is DGGITQSPKYLFRKEGQNVTLSCEQNLNHDAMYWYRQDPGQGLRLIYYSQIVNDFQKGDIAEGYSVSREKKESFPLTVTSAQKNPTAFYLCASSIGETSNEQFFGPGTRLTVL.

This chain connects TRBV7-9 to TRBJ1-5, with 9 positions matching TRBD1. V lost 4 bases, J lost 4 bases, and 2 bases stayed unmatched. Looked up from germline, CDR1 is SEHNR and CDR2 is FQNEAQ (reference sequence). The CDR3 contains 14 residues. For the CDR3, the DNA is TGTGCCAGCAGCTCAGGACAGGGGAATCAGCCCCAGCATTTT. Amino acid sequence: CASSSGQGNQPQHF.

The chain recombines TRBV7-9 with TRBJ2-3, with 9 bases fitting TRBD1. J was trimmed by 3 bases and V by 1 base; bases with no gene match: 5. Germline-derived CDR1 and CDR2 are SEHNR and FQNEAQ (reference sequence). The CDR3 is 16 amino acids. This CDR3 is CASSLEPGQGTDTQYF. CDR3 sequence (DNA): TGTGCCAGCAGCTTAGAACCGGGACAGGGAACAGATACGCAGTATTTT.

Note on this clone: At one end the junction does not follow the germline gene, possibly because of a read error. Here the CDR3 DNA reads TGTGCCAGCAGTGAGGGACTAGCAAGTGAGCAGCTCTTC. Its protein product is CASSEGLASEQLF. The gene calls are TRBV2 and TRBJ2-1, with 9 bases fitting TRBD2. Germline values: CDR1 SNHLY, CDR2 FYNNEI. The CDR3 sequence is 13 residues long.

The rearrangement links TRBV10-1 to TRBJ2-5; D call uncertain. The CDR3 is made up of 13 amino acids. CDR1 is WNHNN and CDR2 is SYGVQD in the germline V gene (reference sequence). V lost 1 base to trimming and J lost 2 bases, with 5 bases between them. The chain's CDR3 is CASSELAQETQYF. CDR3 DNA sequence: TGCGCCAGCAGTGAGTTAGCTCAAGAGACCCAGTACTTC.